A single sample gave rise to the 32 T cell receptor beta chains below, sequenced in a study of cytomegalovirus exposure and HLA in healthy donors. Primers included in the PCR were 60 Vbeta and 13 Jbeta primers. Libraries were prepared by immunoSEQ multiplex PCR; TCRdb keeps only in-frame clonotypes and omits some of them. The sample carries about 140,000 clones, around four fifths recorded once. The sample consisted of PBMCs. These receptors were obtained from a young man in good health and CMV-seronegative.

The chain employs TRBV19 and TRBJ2-7; 11 nucleotides line up with TRBD1. CDR3 length: 16 amino acids. The germline V gene has CDR1 LNHDA and CDR2 SQIVND (reference sequence). V lost 4 bases and J lost 3; bases outside the gene matches: 8. The CDR3 nucleotides are TGTGCCAGTAGTAGGGGGACAGGGGGTCGCGGCTACGAGCAGTACTTC. Residues: CASSRGTGGRGYEQYF.

This clone was detected a few times. The identical CDR3 is also encoded by other nucleotide sequences in the sample. The chain uses TRBV27 and TRBJ1-5; TRBD1 aligns across 7 bases. Trimming cost V 5 bases and J 5 bases; bases outside gene matches: 3. The CDR3 extends over 13 amino acids. Germline V lookup: CDR1 MNHEY, CDR2 SMNVEV (reference sequence). The CDR3 protein is CASSTTGDQPQHF. As DNA, the CDR3 is TGTGCCAGCAGTACCACAGGGGATCAGCCCCAGCATTTT.

This chain connects TRBV30 to TRBJ2-3, with a possible D match to TRBD2 (6 bases). Germline V gives CDR1 GTSNPN, CDR2 SVGIG (reference sequence). The CDR3 runs to 12 residues. With 0 bases removed from V and 6 bases from J, the gap between germline ends came to 7 bases. The CDR3 bases are TGTGCCTGGAGTGTAGGAGGGGATACGCAGTATTTT. It yields the protein CAWSVGGDTQYF.

The gene calls are TRBV4-2 and TRBJ2-1; 10 bases agree with TRBD1. The CDR3 totals 16 residues. CDR1 is LGHNA, CDR2 YNFKEQ, per germline. The trim removed 2 bases at V and 8 bases at J, leaving 9 bases unmatched. The CDR3 coding sequence is TGTGCCAGCAGCCAACTTCCGGGACAGGGGAACGATGAGCAGTTCTTC. This encodes CASSQLPGQGNDEQFF.

This clone showed up just a few times. The chain uses TRBV5-5 and TRBJ2-7, with 12 bases that match TRBD2. V lost 1 base, J lost 2 bases, and 7 bases stayed unmatched. The germline V gene encodes CDR1 SGHKS and CDR2 YYEKEE (reference sequence). This CDR3 is built from 17 residues. The CDR3 spells CASSLPWTSGDAYEQYF. Written as DNA, the CDR3 is TGTGCCAGCAGCTTGCCTTGGACTAGCGGGGATGCCTACGAGCAGTACTTC.

This chain joins TRBV5-1 and TRBJ1-1; weak D call: TRBD1 (5 bases). The CDR3 runs to 14 residues. In germline, CDR1 is SGHRS, CDR2 YFSETQ. The V end was cut by 4 bases, the J end by 5 bases, with 15 bases between. DNA for the CDR3: TGCGCCAGCAGCCCCCTGGGAGGGGCGACTGAAGCTTTCTTT. Protein: CASSPLGGATEAFF. The full variable domain, rest sourced from reference TRBV5-1 and TRBJ1-1, is KAGVTQTPRYLIKTRGQQVTLSCSPISGHRSVSWYQQTPGQGLQFLFEYFSETQRNKGNFPGRFSGRQFSNSRSEMNVSTLELGDSALYLCASSPLGGATEAFFGQGTRLTVV.

The V and J genes are TRBV11-1 and TRBJ1-5, with D tentatively TRBD1 (6 bases). The CDR3 contains 14 residues. V lost 6 bases to trimming and J lost 4 bases, with 13 bases between them. Germline CDR1 reads SGHAT; CDR2 reads FQDESV (reference sequence). The DNA for the CDR3 is TGTGCCAGCAGTAATACAGGGTTGAATCAGCCCCAGCATTTT. It codes for CASSNTGLNQPQHF.

On this clone: One end of the junction fails to match germline, which may point to a read error. The J gene is TRBJ1-5, the V gene TRBV4-1, with TRBD1 matching 7 bases. Germline V gene data show CDR1 as MGHRA and CDR2 as YSYEKL. The CDR3 runs to 14 residues. CDR3 residues: CASSQSDRNQPQNF. The DNA of the CDR3 is TGCGCCAGCAGCCAATCGGACAGGAATCAGCCCCAGAATTTT.

This chain connects TRBV7-6 to TRBJ2-1; D unresolved. This CDR3 is built from 15 residues. With 3 bases removed from V and 6 bases from J, the gap between germline ends came to 15 bases. Germline values: CDR1 SGHVS, CDR2 FNYEAQ. In DNA form, the CDR3 reads TGTGCCAGCAGCTTGCTCCCGCTATCGGGCAATGAGCAGTTCTTC. Its protein is CASSLLPLSGNEQFF.

This clone has only one observation. This chain connects TRBV7-9 to TRBJ1-2; TRBD1 is a possible D gene (5 bases). The CDR3 length is 14 residues. The ends were cut back, 2 bases at V and 1 base at J, with 8 bases in the middle. The germline gives CDR1 SEHNR, CDR2 FQNEAQ (reference sequence). CDR3 DNA sequence: TGTGCCAGCAGCTTAAAAGGGGTTAACTATGGCTACACCTTC. Its protein product is CASSLKGVNYGYTF.

The chain joins TRBV4-1 to TRBJ2-7; TRBD1 agrees at 7 bases. J was trimmed by 3 bases and V by 1 base; bases with no gene match: 3. The CDR3 runs 14 residues. Germline CDR1 reads MGHRA; CDR2 reads YSYEKL. CDR3 residues: CASSQVQGFYEQYF. CDR3 bases: TGCGCCAGCAGCCAAGTACAGGGGTTCTACGAGCAGTACTTC.

The table lists this clone with a count of one. The rearrangement uses TRBV7-8 and TRBJ2-7, with 10 bases that match TRBD1. This CDR3 comprises 15 residues. The trim removed 5 bases at V and 2 bases at J, leaving 6 bases unmatched. The V gene's germline CDR1 is SGHVS and CDR2 FQNEAQ. The CDR3 DNA reads TGTGCCAGCAGCCCAGGGGGGACAGGGGCCTACGAGCAGTACTTC. It is translated as CASSPGGTGAYEQYF.

The chain is built from TRBV7-2 and TRBJ2-7, with D uncertain. Germline V lookup: CDR1 SGHTA, CDR2 FQGNSA. The CDR3 has 12 amino acids. Trimming took 6 bases from V and 1 from J, leaving 7 bases between them. The CDR3: CASSPGSYEQYF. For the CDR3, the DNA is TGTGCCAGCAGTCCCGGGTCCTACGAGCAGTACTTC.

V gene TRBV30 combines with J gene TRBJ2-4; 10 bases fit TRBD2. Germline V gene data show CDR1 as GTSNPN and CDR2 as SVGIG (reference sequence). The V segment lost 7 bases and the J segment 3 bases; nucleotides outside the gene matches: 12. This CDR3 spans 16 amino acids. The CDR3 DNA reads as TGTGCCTCGAACCCCACGTGGACTAGCGGCAAAAACATTCAGTACTTC. The encoded protein is CASNPTWTSGKNIQYF.

The chain uses TRBV28 and TRBJ2-7, with 9 bases lining up with TRBD1. CDR3 length: 14 amino acids. The V segment lost 4 bases and the J segment 5 bases; nucleotides outside the gene matches: 6. CDR1 is MDHEN, CDR2 SYDVKM, per germline. The CDR3 loop is CASSYNRGRDEQYF. DNA of the CDR3: TGTGCCAGCAGTTATAACAGGGGGCGCGACGAGCAGTACTTC.

This clone appeared once. The chain couples TRBV7-2 to TRBJ1-5; D may be TRBD1 (5 bases). V gave up 2 bases and J gave up 7 bases, with 9 bases separating them. In germline, CDR1 is SGHTA, CDR2 FQGNSA. The CDR3 loop spans 13 amino acids. This CDR3 reads CASSLYRGQPQHF. The CDR3, as DNA: TGTGCCAGCAGCTTATACCGGGGGCAGCCCCAGCATTTT.

This clone was picked up a small number of times. This chain uses TRBV28 with TRBJ1-2; unclear D gene. Trimming left V 1 base short and J 7 bases short, with 19 bases between. The CDR3 extends over 16 amino acids. Germline loops: CDR1 MDHEN, CDR2 SYDVKM. The CDR3 region has the DNA TGTGCCAGCAGTTTATCCTTGGAGCTGGGAGGCCCTGGCTACACCTTC. Amino acid sequence: CASSLSLELGGPGYTF.

V is TRBV5-1 and J is TRBJ2-4, with D tentatively TRBD1 (6 bases). Trimming removed 4 bases from V and 1 base from J, with 12 bases in between. This CDR3 is 15 amino acids long. CDR1 is SGHRS, CDR2 YFSETQ, per germline. This CDR3 is CASSDDRKAKNIQYF. In DNA, the CDR3 is TGCGCCAGCAGCGACGACAGGAAGGCCAAAAACATTCAGTACTTC.

The chain uses TRBV5-1 and TRBJ1-2; a weak D match, TRBD1 (5 bases). This CDR3 has 12 residues. The V gene lost 3 bases and the J gene lost 10 bases, with 13 bases spanning the gap. The germline CDR1 and CDR2 sequences are SGHRS and YFSETQ. The CDR3 nucleotides read TGCGCCAGCAGCTCGGAGGGCAGGGACTACACCTTC. Amino acids: CASSSEGRDYTF. The whole variable domain, filled in from reference TRBV5-1 and TRBJ1-2, reads KAGVTQTPRYLIKTRGQQVTLSCSPISGHRSVSWYQQTPGQGLQFLFEYFSETQRNKGNFPGRFSGRQFSNSRSEMNVSTLELGDSALYLCASSSEGRDYTFGSGTRLTVV.

The chain is built from TRBV19 and TRBJ1-2; TRBD1 aligns across 8 bases. The CDR3 is 13 amino acids. Trimming at V came to 8 bases and at J to 8 bases, leaving 10 bases not matched to a gene. CDR1 is LNHDA and CDR2 is SQIVND in the germline V gene (reference sequence). This CDR3 reads CASGGRGPGGYTF. Written as DNA, the CDR3 is TGTGCCAGTGGGGGCAGGGGGCCTGGGGGCTACACCTTC.

J is TRBJ2-2 and V is TRBV29-1; possibly TRBD1 for D (6 bases). Trimming stripped 5 bases from V and 1 base from J, with 8 bases between. Germline V lookup: CDR1 SQVTM, CDR2 ANQGSEA. This CDR3 has 13 amino acids. CDR3 in amino acids: CSVWTVNTGELFF. CDR3 DNA sequence: TGCAGCGTTTGGACAGTGAACACCGGGGAGCTGTTTTTT.

The rearrangement uses TRBV28 and TRBJ1-3; 11 positions agree with TRBD1. The CDR3 spans 14 residues. Looked up from germline, CDR1 is MDHEN and CDR2 is SYDVKM. The V segment lost 7 bases and the J segment 8 bases; nucleotides outside the gene matches: 7. The CDR3 loop is CASNPDRGRHTIYF. CDR3 DNA sequence: TGTGCCAGCAACCCGGACAGGGGGCGGCACACCATATATTTT. Full variable domain (outside the CDR3, taken from reference TRBV28 and TRBJ1-3): DVKVTQSSRYLVKRTGEKVFLECVQDMDHENMFWYRQDPGLGLRLIYFSYDVKMKEKGDIPEGYSVSREKKERFSLILESASTNQTSMYLCASNPDRGRHTIYFGEGSWLTVV.

The chain combines TRBV28 with TRBJ1-2, with D possibly TRBD1 on 5 matching bases. The germline CDR1 and CDR2 sequences are MDHEN and SYDVKM. Trimming took 2 bases from V and 4 from J, leaving 11 bases between them. This CDR3 comprises 14 residues. The CDR3 DNA reads TGTGCCAGCAGTTTAGGTAGTGACAGCTATGGCTACACCTTC. The encoded protein is CASSLGSDSYGYTF.

The chain joins TRBV5-1 to TRBJ2-7; 9 bases line up with TRBD2. Germline lookup yields CDR1 SGHRS and CDR2 YFSETQ. Unmatched junction bases numbered 9, after V lost 3 bases and J lost 2 bases. This CDR3 region has 16 residues. CDR3 sequence: CASSWGPSGVTYEQYF. The CDR3 DNA reads TGCGCCAGCAGCTGGGGCCCTAGCGGGGTTACCTACGAGCAGTACTTC. The complete variable domain, with remaining parts taken from reference TRBV5-1 and TRBJ2-7, reads KAGVTQTPRYLIKTRGQQVTLSCSPISGHRSVSWYQQTPGQGLQFLFEYFSETQRNKGNFPGRFSGRQFSNSRSEMNVSTLELGDSALYLCASSWGPSGVTYEQYFGPGTRLTVT.

The V gene is TRBV10-3, the J gene TRBJ2-7, with 7 bases that match TRBD1. The CDR3 consists of 15 residues. CDR1 ENHRY and CDR2 SYGVKD come from the germline V gene. The V segment lost 3 bases and the J segment 0 bases; nucleotides outside the gene matches: 5. The chain's CDR3 is CAISDSQGTSYEQYF. In nucleotides, the CDR3 is TGTGCCATCAGTGACTCACAGGGGACCTCCTACGAGCAGTACTTC.

The chain recombines TRBV9 with TRBJ2-5; TRBD1 matches 8 bases. Trimming took 4 bases from V and 4 from J; bases not matched to a gene: 9. The CDR3 loop spans 15 amino acids. Germline V CDR1 and CDR2: SGDLS, YYNGEE. Here the CDR3 reads CASSKRQGAGETQYF. The DNA of the CDR3 is TGTGCCAGCAGCAAGCGTCAGGGGGCCGGAGAGACCCAGTACTTC.

V is TRBV25-1 and J is TRBJ2-3; 10 nucleotides agree with TRBD2. Looked up from germline, CDR1 is MGHDK and CDR2 is SYGVNS. After removal of 6 bases from V and 2 bases from J, the junction contained 14 bases not matched to a gene. The CDR3 runs 18 residues. Here the CDR3 reads CASRDNSGGHPPTDTQYF. The CDR3 region has the DNA TGTGCCAGCAGGGACAATAGCGGGGGGCACCCCCCCACAGATACGCAGTATTTT.

This chain joins TRBV5-4 and TRBJ2-1; 10 nucleotides agree with TRBD2. The CDR3 is 16 residues long. The germline V gene encodes CDR1 SGHNT and CDR2 YYREEE (reference sequence). V dropped 1 base and J dropped 2; count of bases not matched to a gene: 3. The CDR3 coding sequence is TGTGCCAGCAGCTTGTCGAGCGGGAGGGCCTACAATGAGCAGTTCTTC. This encodes CASSLSSGRAYNEQFF. Based on the CDR3 plus reference TRBV5-4 and TRBJ2-1, the full variable domain is ETGVTQSPTHLIKTRGQQVTLRCSSQSGHNTVSWYQQALGQGPQFIFQYYREEENGRGNFPPRFSGLQFPNYSSELNVNALELDDSALYLCASSLSSGRAYNEQFFGPGTRLTVL.

The chain uses TRBV28 and TRBJ2-2; 9 bases fit TRBD1. The CDR3 runs 15 residues. V lost 3 bases, J lost 3 bases, and 2 bases stayed unmatched. The germline V gene encodes CDR1 MDHEN and CDR2 SYDVKM. The chain's CDR3 is CASSFGQGYTGELFF. The CDR3 DNA is TGTGCCAGCAGTTTCGGACAGGGGTACACCGGGGAGCTGTTTTTT. Full variable domain (outside the CDR3, taken from reference TRBV28 and TRBJ2-2): DVKVTQSSRYLVKRTGEKVFLECVQDMDHENMFWYRQDPGLGLRLIYFSYDVKMKEKGDIPEGYSVSREKKERFSLILESASTNQTSMYLCASSFGQGYTGELFFGEGSRLTVL.

This clone was counted only a few times. The J gene is TRBJ1-2, the V gene TRBV6-5; D is ambiguous. CDR1 is MNHEY, CDR2 SVGAGI, per germline. Trimming pared 4 bases from V and 8 bases from J, leaving 14 bases between. This CDR3 has 13 amino acids. Here the CDR3 DNA reads TGTGCCAGCAGTTCTCGGGCCGAGGGCGGCTACACCTTC. This sequence encodes CASSSRAEGGYTF.

The gene calls are TRBV2 and TRBJ2-5, with D tentatively TRBD1 (5 bases). The CDR3 has 14 amino acids. Per germline, CDR1 SNHLY and CDR2 FYNNEI. Trimming took 6 bases from V and 1 from J, leaving 12 bases between them. CDR3 sequence reads: CASRWTMSQETQYF. The CDR3 DNA reads TGTGCCAGCAGGTGGACAATGAGCCAAGAGACCCAGTACTTC.

The chain couples TRBV27 to TRBJ2-1; D is perhaps TRBD2 (6 bases). There are 15 residues in the CDR3. The germline gives CDR1 MNHEY, CDR2 SMNVEV (reference sequence). The germline V and J ends were trimmed by 4 bases and 7 bases, with 17 bases remaining between them. The CDR3 region is CASSSPGRGRNEQFF. The CDR3 bases are TGTGCCAGCAGTTCTCCAGGGCGGGGTAGGAATGAGCAGTTCTTC.